This entry lists 32 T cell receptor beta chains sequenced from one sample in a study of blood T cells in healthy people across ages. Primed by a sample-barcoded 5' primer and a J-beta primer mix, a second PCR proceeded for about 7 to 12 cycles. One entry per CDR3 protein, called by TCRdb with MiXCR from the 5' RACE reads. In the table there are roughly 1.5 million distinct CDR3 sequences, roughly 43% of which are singletons. Sequencing was done on a sample of blood. Receptor source: a woman between 18 and 30 years old in good health.

The gene calls are TRBV9 and TRBJ1-4; TRBD1 matches 7 bases. Germline values: CDR1 SGDLS, CDR2 YYNGEE. The CDR3 contains 14 residues. V shed 2 bases and J 7 bases; nucleotides not matched to a gene: 5. The CDR3 sequence is CASSVGTDGEKLFF. In DNA, the CDR3 is TGTGCCAGCAGCGTCGGGACAGACGGTGAAAAACTGTTTTTT.

In the case of this clonotype: Sequence at one end of the junction differs from germline and may be a read error. The DNA for the CDR3 is TGTGCTAGCAGTTTCGGTAAGACAGGCTACCCCCTGGAGGCCAACGTCCTGACTTTC. Translating it yields CASSFGKTGYPLEANVLTF. The chain is built from TRBV27 and TRBJ2-6, with TRBD1 as a possible D gene (6 bases). From germline, CDR1 is MNHEY and CDR2 SMNVEV (reference sequence). The CDR3 extends over 19 amino acids.

This sequence joins TRBV11-2 and TRBJ1-4, with no clear D. CDR1 is SGHAT and CDR2 is FQNNGV in the germline V gene. V was clipped by 1 base and J by 7 bases, with 4 bases between them. The CDR3 covers 12 residues. The chain's CDR3 is CASSLASEKLFF. DNA of the CDR3: TGTGCCAGCAGCTTAGCTTCTGAAAAACTGTTTTTT.

This clonotype was observed a few times. The rearrangement joins TRBV7-9 to TRBJ2-7, with 10 bases matching TRBD1. The ends lost 2 bases at V and 2 bases at J; junction bases unmatched: 6. Germline V lookup: CDR1 SEHNR, CDR2 FQNEAQ (reference sequence). The CDR3 has 16 amino acids. CDR3 amino acids: CASSLKTGGLPYEQYF. CDR3 sequence (DNA): TGTGCCAGCAGCTTAAAGACAGGGGGCCTCCCCTACGAGCAGTACTTC.

The gene calls are TRBV14 and TRBJ2-7, with D unresolved. The germline gives CDR1 SGHDN, CDR2 FVKESK. V was cut by 0 bases and J by 3 bases, with 9 bases left in between. The CDR3 is made up of 14 amino acids. CDR3 loop: CASSQDNDNYEQYF. In DNA, the CDR3 is TGTGCCAGCAGCCAAGATAATGACAACTACGAGCAGTACTTC.

This chain uses TRBV20-1 with TRBJ2-5; 9 bases line up with TRBD2. Germline V CDR1 and CDR2: DFQATT, SNEGSKA (reference sequence). V lost 2 bases to trimming and J lost 7 bases; unmatched junction nucleotides: 8. CDR3 length: 14 residues. CDR3 nucleotides: TGCAGTGCTAGATACGTAGCGGGGGAGGGGACCCAGTACTTC. Translating gives CSARYVAGEGTQYF.

The chain joins TRBV29-1 to TRBJ1-1; D is perhaps TRBD1 (5 bases). The CDR3 covers 13 residues. V lost 4 bases and J 8 bases, leaving 17 bases between the germline ends. Looked up from germline, CDR1 is SQVTM and CDR2 is ANQGSEA. This CDR3 is CSVGGRFWVEAFF. The CDR3 region has the DNA TGCAGCGTTGGGGGCAGGTTTTGGGTAGAAGCTTTCTTT.

The V call is TRBV12-3 or TRBV12-4, the J call TRBJ2-4; 14 bases map to TRBD2. The DNA end is a closer match to TRBJ2-7, so the J assignment may be wrong. This CDR3 contains 14 residues. This CDR3 is CASRLAGGLYEQYF. CDR3 coding DNA: TGTGCCAGCCGACTAGCGGGGGGGCTTTACGAGCAGTACTTC.

The V gene is TRBV7-2, the J gene TRBJ2-5; the D gene is possibly TRBD2 (7 bases). The last part of the DNA fits TRBJ2-7 better; the J call may be wrong. CDR3 length: 15 residues. Per germline, CDR1 SGHTA and CDR2 FQGNSA. CDR3: CASSPEGGAAYEQYF. Written as DNA, the CDR3 is TGTGCCAGCAGCCCCGAGGGGGGGGCGGCTTACGAGCAGTACTTC.

This clonotype occurred a few times. The chain joins TRBV21-1 to TRBJ2-7; TRBD1 is the table's D call and was not checked against the DNA. TRBV21-1 is termed a pseudogene. The CDR3 runs 18 residues. CDR3 region: CASSKFFQWAGASYEQYF. In nucleotides, the CDR3 is TGTGCCAGCAGCAAATTTTTTCAGTGGGCAGGGGCTTCCTACGAGCAGTACTTC.

This clonotype was seen a handful of times. This chain connects TRBV11-2 to TRBJ2-5; D is ambiguous. V lost 5 bases to trimming and J lost 11 bases, with 15 bases between them. This CDR3 spans 12 amino acids. Germline CDR1 is SGHAT and CDR2 is FQNNGV. The CDR3: CASSNAGNEQYF. In DNA form, the CDR3 reads TGTGCCAGCAGCAACGCTGGGAATGAGCAGTACTTC.

This clonotype was seen a few times. This rearrangement joins TRBV4-3 to TRBJ1-2; tentative D call: TRBD1 (5 bases). Germline V gives CDR1 LGHNA, CDR2 YSLEER. V gave up 2 bases and J gave up 5 bases, with 18 bases separating them. The CDR3 loop spans 16 amino acids. The CDR3 protein is CASSQSRDLYTYGYTF. The CDR3 DNA follows: TGCGCCAGCAGCCAATCCCGGGACCTATATACGTATGGCTACACCTTC.

This clonotype was picked up a small number of times. Given a much more abundant clone one base away, this may be a read error. The chain joins TRBV11-2 to TRBJ2-1; no reliable D call. Trimming took 0 bases from V and 2 from J, leaving 5 bases between them. Looked up from germline, CDR1 is SGHAT and CDR2 is FQNNGV. This CDR3 is 14 amino acids long. CDR3 amino acids: CASSLEQPYNEQFF. In DNA form, the CDR3 reads TGTGCCAGCAGCTTAGAACAGCCCTACAATGAGCAGTTCTTC.

The chain joins TRBV20-1 to TRBJ2-5; D ambiguous. Deletions cut 6 bases from V and 4 bases from J, with 6 bases between. CDR3 length: 10 amino acids. From germline, CDR1 is DFQATT and CDR2 SNEGSKA (reference sequence). The CDR3 here is CSAKLETQYF. CDR3 DNA: TGCAGTGCCAAACTAGAGACCCAGTACTTC.

This rearrangement joins TRBV12-3 or TRBV12-4 to TRBJ2-5, with D perhaps matching TRBD1 (5 bases). TRBJ2-1 explains the end of the DNA better; the J call may be wrong. The CDR3 has 15 amino acids. CDR3 in DNA: TGTGCCAGCAGTTTCTACACAGGCCTGCAAGAGACCCAGTTCTTC. Encoded protein: CASSFYTGLQETQFF.

The V gene is TRBV6-2 or TRBV6-3, the J gene TRBJ2-7; TRBD2 matches 9 bases. This CDR3 has 16 residues. With 0 bases clipped from V and 2 bases from J, the junction kept 5 bases outside the gene matches. Germline assignment: CDR1 MNHEY and CDR2 SVGEGT. The CDR3 nucleotides read TGTGCCAGCAGTTACTCGGGGCGGGAGGGCCCCTACGAGCAGTACTTC. Protein sequence: CASSYSGREGPYEQYF.

The chain couples TRBV14 to TRBJ2-3; D not resolved. CDR1 is SGHDN and CDR2 is FVKESK in the germline V gene. CDR3 size: 15 residues. V was pared by 4 bases and J by 0 bases, with 11 bases between. CDR3 DNA sequence: TGTGCCAGCAGCCCTGCCGAGGTGAGCACAGATACGCAGTATTTT. Its protein product is CASSPAEVSTDTQYF.

This clonotype has just a few counts. This chain uses TRBV25-1 with TRBJ2-3; D is undetermined. From germline, CDR1 is MGHDK and CDR2 SYGVNS. V shed 8 bases and J shed 2 bases, with 11 bases lying between them. The CDR3 loop spans 13 amino acids. CDR3 nucleotide sequence: TGTGCCAGCCATGTTGCCACCACAGATACGCAGTATTTT. Amino acid sequence: CASHVATTDTQYF.

The rearrangement links TRBV2 to TRBJ1-4, with 7 bases lining up with TRBD1. The V gene end was trimmed by 6 bases and the J gene end by 8 bases; junction bases not matched to a gene: 9. CDR1 is SNHLY, CDR2 FYNNEI, per germline. The CDR3 runs 14 residues. CDR3 protein: CASRETGNREKLFF. In DNA form, the CDR3 reads TGTGCCAGCAGAGAGACAGGGAATAGAGAAAAACTGTTTTTT.

The chain joins TRBV20-1 to TRBJ2-2; no definite D call. V shed 1 base and J shed 7 bases, with 7 bases lying between them. The CDR3 spans 12 residues. Germline CDR1 reads DFQATT; CDR2 reads SNEGSKA (reference sequence). CDR3 bases: TGCAGTGCTAGAGGGCTAAGCGGGGAGCTGTTTTTT. Its protein is CSARGLSGELFF.

This clonotype was seen a few times. This chain links TRBV6-5 with TRBJ1-6; tentative D call: TRBD1 (5 bases). Germline V CDR1 and CDR2: MNHEY, SVGAGI. The V end lost 2 bases, the J end lost 0 bases, and 5 bases lay between the germline ends. This CDR3 comprises 15 residues. CDR3 coding DNA: TGTGCCAGCAGTTACGGGGGCTCCTATAATTCACCCCTCCACTTT. This sequence encodes CASSYGGSYNSPLHF.

The V call is TRBV7-8, the J call TRBJ2-5, with 7 positions matching TRBD1. CDR3 length: 21 amino acids. Germline CDR1 is SGHVS and CDR2 is FQNEAQ. The V and J ends lost 5 bases and 1 base, in that order; junction bases with no gene match: 25. The CDR3 loop is CASSLTTLGTAYYHRQETQYF. CDR3 DNA: TGTGCCAGCAGCCTCACGACGCTCGGGACAGCCTACTACCACCGCCAAGAGACCCAGTACTTC.

This clonotype was counted between two and nine times. This chain connects TRBV20-1 to TRBJ1-1; TRBD1 agrees at 8 bases. This CDR3 region has 16 residues. V was pared by 1 base and J by 4 bases, with 11 bases of the junction left unmatched. Germline CDR1 and CDR2: DFQATT and SNEGSKA (reference sequence). The CDR3 region is CSARARGQGGFTEAFF. Written as DNA, the CDR3 is TGCAGTGCTAGAGCCCGAGGACAGGGTGGATTCACTGAAGCTTTCTTT.

J is TRBJ2-5 and V is TRBV7-9; 9 bases match TRBD2. Germline loops: CDR1 SEHNR, CDR2 FQNEAQ (reference sequence). The CDR3 consists of 11 residues. For the CDR3, the DNA is TGTGGGACTAGCGTCTACAATGAGCAGTACTTC. Translating it yields CGTSVYNEQYF.

This CDR3 is CASSRTGGRLELFF. CDR3 in DNA: TGTGCCAGCAGCCGGACCGGGGGACGATTGGAACTGTTTTTT. The genes are TRBV7-2 and TRBJ1-4; TRBD1 might be the D (5 bases). V was shortened by 5 bases and J by 12 bases, with 19 bases between the two germline ends. The germline gives CDR1 SGHTA, CDR2 FQGNSA. This CDR3 contains 14 residues.

V gene TRBV5-1 combines with J gene TRBJ1-1; 7 bases line up with TRBD1. Germline loops: CDR1 SGHRS, CDR2 YFSETQ. Trimming removed 6 bases from V and 1 base from J; junction bases left unmatched: 12. The CDR3 has 16 residues. The CDR3, as DNA: TGCGCCAGCAATATAGGGGGCTTAGGCGCGAACACTGAAGCTTTCTTT. Translating gives CASNIGGLGANTEAFF.

This clonotype was detected a few times. V is TRBV7-9 and J is TRBJ2-1; 9 positions match TRBD1. Unmatched junction bases numbered 8, after V lost 10 bases and J lost 4 bases. This CDR3 has 14 amino acids. CDR1 is SEHNR and CDR2 is FQNEAQ in the germline V gene (reference sequence). CDR3 nucleotide sequence: TGTGCCACCACCGGGACAGGGAAATACAATGAGCAGTTCTTC. Encoded protein: CATTGTGKYNEQFF.

In this sample, this clonotype turned up a few times. The chain carries TRBV9 and TRBJ2-1; the D is unclear. The germline gives CDR1 SGDLS, CDR2 YYNGEE. The CDR3 has 14 amino acids. V dropped 2 bases and J dropped 7 bases, with 13 bases sitting between them. Here the CDR3 reads CASSVSSGGNEQFF. The CDR3 DNA is TGTGCCAGCAGCGTTTCCTCTGGTGGGAATGAGCAGTTCTTC.

V gene TRBV29-1 combines with J gene TRBJ1-3; 10 nucleotides align to TRBD1. This CDR3 is built from 15 residues. V gave up 1 base and J gave up 3 bases; unmatched junction bases: 3. Germline V lookup: CDR1 SQVTM, CDR2 ANQGSEA. The DNA for the CDR3 is TGCAGCGTTGAAGTTGGACAGGGGGTTGGAAACACCATATATTTT. Protein: CSVEVGQGVGNTIYF.

There are a few counts of this clonotype. This rearrangement joins TRBV7-6 to TRBJ2-3; TRBD2 matches 7 bases. The CDR3 is 19 residues long. The V segment lost 3 bases and the J segment 0 bases; nucleotides outside the gene matches: 15. Germline CDR1 is SGHVS and CDR2 is FNYEAQ. This CDR3 reads CASSFAPPMSGASTDTQYF. CDR3 DNA sequence: TGTGCCAGCAGCTTTGCCCCCCCTATGAGCGGGGCTAGCACAGATACGCAGTATTTT.

J is TRBJ2-7 and V is TRBV5-5; 9 nucleotides line up with TRBD1. The V gene end was trimmed by 4 bases and the J gene end by 3 bases; junction bases not matched to a gene: 11. Looked up from germline, CDR1 is SGHKS and CDR2 is YYEKEE (reference sequence). CDR3 length equals 16 residues. The CDR3 loop reads CASSIQQGAPIYEQYF. The CDR3 DNA is TGTGCCAGCAGCATCCAACAGGGGGCGCCTATCTACGAGCAGTACTTC.

The rearrangement links TRBV20-1 to TRBJ2-5; TRBD2 might be the D (6 bases). This CDR3 spans 12 amino acids. With 7 bases removed from V and 3 bases from J, the gap between germline ends came to 12 bases. Germline V gives CDR1 DFQATT, CDR2 SNEGSKA (reference sequence). The CDR3 DNA is TGCAGTGTTCCGGGGGTTGAAGAGACCCAGTACTTC. Its translation is CSVPGVEETQYF.